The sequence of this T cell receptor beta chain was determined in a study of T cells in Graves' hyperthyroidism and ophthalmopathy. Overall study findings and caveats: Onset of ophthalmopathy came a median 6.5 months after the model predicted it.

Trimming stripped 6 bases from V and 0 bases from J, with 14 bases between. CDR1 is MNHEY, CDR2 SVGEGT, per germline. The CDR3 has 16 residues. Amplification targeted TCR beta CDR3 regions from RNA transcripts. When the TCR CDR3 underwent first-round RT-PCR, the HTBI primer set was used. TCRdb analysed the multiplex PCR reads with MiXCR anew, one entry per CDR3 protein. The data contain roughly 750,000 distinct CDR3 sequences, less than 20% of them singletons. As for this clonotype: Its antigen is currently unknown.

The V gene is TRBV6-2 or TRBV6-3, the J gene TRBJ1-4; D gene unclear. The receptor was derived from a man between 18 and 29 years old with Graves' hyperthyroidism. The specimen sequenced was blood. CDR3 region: CASRNTDGATNEKLFF. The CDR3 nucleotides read TGTGCCAGCAGGAACACCGACGGTGCAACTAATGAAAAACTGTTTTTT.